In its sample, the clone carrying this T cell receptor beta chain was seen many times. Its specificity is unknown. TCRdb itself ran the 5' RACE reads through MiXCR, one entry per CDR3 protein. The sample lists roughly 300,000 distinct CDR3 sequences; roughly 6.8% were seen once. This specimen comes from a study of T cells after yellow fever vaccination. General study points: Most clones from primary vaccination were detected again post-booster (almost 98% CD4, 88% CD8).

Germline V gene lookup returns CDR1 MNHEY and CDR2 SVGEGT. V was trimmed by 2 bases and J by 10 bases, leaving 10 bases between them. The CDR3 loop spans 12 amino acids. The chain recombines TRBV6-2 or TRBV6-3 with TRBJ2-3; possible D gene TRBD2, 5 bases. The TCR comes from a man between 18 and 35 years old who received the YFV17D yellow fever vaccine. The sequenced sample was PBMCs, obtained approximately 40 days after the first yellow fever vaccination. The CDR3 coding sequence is TGTGCCAGCAGTTACGGCGTAGCGTCGCAGTATTTT. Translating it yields CASSYGVASQYF.